The 18 T cell receptor beta chains presented below share a single source sample, sequenced in a study of cytotoxic CD8 clonotypes in ibrutinib-treated CLL. Clones were sequenced by immunoSEQ multiplex PCR, and TCRdb holds only the in-frame ones, with some missing. The data show nearly 300,000 clones, with roughly 76% seen just once and about 5.3% held by the top ten. Sequencing was performed on PBMCs, taken at disease progression, from a patient treated with ibrutinib. The source of these receptors is a human donor with chronic lymphocytic leukemia.

V is TRBV7-6 and J is TRBJ2-3; tentatively, D is TRBD1 or TRBD2 (5 bases each). The CDR3 is made up of 12 amino acids. Between the trimmed V and J ends, which lost 5 bases and 14 bases, there was a span of 17 bases. CDR1 is SGHVS, CDR2 FNYEAQ, per germline. The CDR3 here is CASSRPGPPVYF. The CDR3, as DNA: TGTGCCAGCAGCCGGCCGGGACCACCGGTGTATTTT.

The chain couples TRBV13 to TRBJ2-6; weak D call: TRBD2 (6 bases). This CDR3 is built from 15 residues. The ends were cut back, 3 bases at V and 6 bases at J, with 12 bases in the middle. Germline loops: CDR1 PRHDT, CDR2 FYEKMQ (reference sequence). CDR3 bases: TGTGCCAGCAGCTTGCGGGGCGGAGAGGCCAACGTCCTGACTTTC. The encoded protein is CASSLRGGEANVLTF.

The genes are TRBV11-3 and TRBJ2-7; no firm D call. Germline V gene data show CDR1 as SGHNT and CDR2 as YENEEA. V was pared by 0 bases and J by 11 bases, with 5 bases between. The CDR3 is 10 residues long. CDR3 region: CASSLDHKYF. Written as DNA, the CDR3 is TGTGCCAGCAGCTTAGATCATAAGTACTTC. Complete variable domain (other parts from reference TRBV11-3 and TRBJ2-7): EAGVVQSPRYKIIEKKQPVAFWCNPISGHNTLYWYLQNLGQGPELLIRYENEEAVDDSQLPKDRFSAERLKGVDSTLKIQPAELGDSAVYLCASSLDHKYFGPGTRLTVT.

Worth noting for this clone: The sample has other DNA sequences that encode this CDR3 too. The chain is built from TRBV7-8 and TRBJ1-2; D may be TRBD1 (6 bases). Trimming took off 3 bases at V and 8 bases at J, with 13 bases between the two ends. Germline V gene sequence: CDR1 SGHVS, CDR2 FQNEAQ. The CDR3 loop spans 13 amino acids. CDR3 nucleotide sequence: TGTGCCAGCAGCTTGGGGCAGGGGTACGGCTACACCTTC. Its translation: CASSLGQGYGYTF. Using reference TRBV7-8 and TRBJ1-2 for the parts outside the CDR3, the full variable domain is GAGVSQSPRYKVAKRGQDVALRCDPISGHVSLFWYQQALGQGPEFLTYFQNEAQLDKSGLPSDRFFAERPEGSVSTLKIQRTQQEDSAVYLCASSLGQGYGYTFGSGTRLTVV.

The genes are TRBV19 and TRBJ1-2; D call uncertain. The CDR3 sequence is 14 residues long. V was shortened by 1 base and J by 8 bases, with 14 bases between the two germline ends. From germline, CDR1 is LNHDA and CDR2 SQIVND (reference sequence). The CDR3 is CASSIGSPYMGYTF. In DNA, the CDR3 is TGTGCCAGTAGTATAGGATCCCCGTACATGGGCTACACCTTC.

The chain recombines TRBV18 with TRBJ1-3, with D uncertain. Between the trimmed V and J ends, which lost 4 bases and 0 bases, there was a span of 7 bases. This CDR3 region has 14 residues. Germline CDR1 KGHSH, CDR2 LQKENI. Written as DNA, the CDR3 is TGTGCCAGCTCACGGGATCACTCTGGAAACACCATATATTTT. Translated: CASSRDHSGNTIYF. The whole variable domain, remainder taken from reference TRBV18 and TRBJ1-3, is NAGVMQNPRHLVRRRGQEARLRCSPMKGHSHVYWYRQLPEEGLKFMVYLQKENIIDESGMPKERFSAEFPKEGPSILRIQQVVRGDSAAYFCASSRDHSGNTIYFGEGSWLTVV.

The sample holds a few counts of this clone. CDR3 nucleotides: TGCACTCGACGGACTGAAGCTTTCTTT. Translating it yields CTRRTEAFF. V gene TRBV20-1 combines with J gene TRBJ1-1; D not resolved. CDR1 and CDR2 (germline): DFQATT, SNEGSKA (reference sequence). This CDR3 has 9 residues.

This sequence joins TRBV29-1 and TRBJ2-7, with 13 bases identical to TRBD2. CDR3 length: 14 residues. Trimming at V came to 7 bases and at J to 4 bases, leaving 7 bases not matched to a gene. Germline V CDR1 and CDR2: SQVTM, ANQGSEA. This chain's CDR3 is CSAIRLAGGYEQYF. The CDR3 nucleotides are TGCAGCGCCATCAGACTAGCGGGAGGTTACGAGCAGTACTTC.

This chain links TRBV4-1 with TRBJ2-1; D perhaps matches TRBD1 (6 bases). Trimming removed 0 bases at V and 5 bases at J, with 11 bases between. This CDR3 contains 15 residues. CDR1 MGHRA and CDR2 YSYEKL come from the germline V gene. The CDR3 is CASSQETGWDNEQFF. The CDR3 region has the DNA TGCGCCAGCAGCCAAGAAACAGGGTGGGACAATGAGCAGTTCTTC.

This sequence joins TRBV7-6 and TRBJ2-2; D remains ambiguous. Trimming took 4 bases from V and 6 from J, leaving 12 bases between them. Germline CDR1 and CDR2: SGHVS and FNYEAQ. The CDR3 is 14 amino acids. As DNA, the CDR3 is TGTGCCAGCAGCTCACAACCCCTAGCCGGGGAGCTGTTTTTT. As protein: CASSSQPLAGELFF.

The chain uses TRBV6-1 and TRBJ1-1; 10 bases map to TRBD1. The CDR3 runs 13 residues. CDR1 MNHNS and CDR2 SASEGT come from the germline V gene. V trimming: 10 bases; J trimming: 7 bases; junction bases outside the gene matches: 9. CDR3 loop: CATRGDRGREAFF. The CDR3 DNA reads as TGTGCCACCAGGGGGGACAGGGGACGTGAAGCTTTCTTT.

This chain links TRBV9 with TRBJ2-5; TRBD2 might be the D (6 bases). The CDR3 has 14 residues. Germline loops: CDR1 SGDLS, CDR2 YYNGEE. V was trimmed by 3 bases and J by 3 bases, leaving 12 bases between them. The CDR3 DNA follows: TGTGCCAGCAGCGCGCCCGGGAGAAAAGAGACCCAGTACTTC. Its translation: CASSAPGRKETQYF.

The V call is TRBV19, the J call TRBJ2-7; D is unresolved. Trimming removed 0 bases from V and 0 bases from J, with 12 bases in between. The CDR3 totals 16 residues. Germline CDR1 and CDR2: LNHDA and SQIVND (reference sequence). In DNA, the CDR3 is TGTGCCAGTAGTATAGATCCGTTTTCAGGCTCCTACGAGCAGTACTTC. Its translation: CASSIDPFSGSYEQYF.

The chain employs TRBV19 and TRBJ2-1, with unresolved D. Deletions cut 3 bases from V and 7 bases from J, with 13 bases between. The CDR3 has 14 amino acids. The germline CDR1 and CDR2 sequences are LNHDA and SQIVND (reference sequence). CDR3 bases: TGTGCCAGTAGTATCTGGGATTTGGGGAATGAGCAGTTCTTC. Translated: CASSIWDLGNEQFF.

CDR3 sequence (DNA): TGTGCCAGCAGTGACTGGCCGGGAGGGCCTAATTACGAGCAGTACTTC. Its protein is CASSDWPGGPNYEQYF. The chain is built from TRBV2 and TRBJ2-7, with 8 positions matching TRBD2. V was clipped by 3 bases and J by 4 bases; unmatched bases: 11. The CDR3 is 16 residues long. The germline gives CDR1 SNHLY, CDR2 FYNNEI. Full variable domain (outside the CDR3, taken from reference TRBV2 and TRBJ2-7): EPEVTQTPSHQVTQMGQEVILRCVPISNHLYFYWYRQILGQKVEFLVSFYNNEISEKSEIFDDQFSVERPDGSNFTLKIRSTKLEDSAMYFCASSDWPGGPNYEQYFGPGTRLTVT.

The genes are TRBV9 and TRBJ1-2; D remains unclear. V shed 0 bases and J shed 0 bases, with 9 bases lying between them. This CDR3 comprises 15 residues. Germline V gene lookup returns CDR1 SGDLS and CDR2 YYNGEE. In DNA form, the CDR3 reads TGTGCCAGCAGCGTAGCGGCGTCAGCTAACTATGGCTACACCTTC. Residues: CASSVAASANYGYTF.

CDR3 protein: CASSLGALGYNEQFF. The CDR3 DNA reads as TGTGCCAGCAGCCTTGGGGCATTGGGATACAATGAGCAGTTCTTC. This chain uses TRBV7-2 with TRBJ2-1, with D possibly TRBD1 on 5 matching bases. V lost 5 bases and J lost 4, with 15 bases in between. CDR1 and CDR2 (germline): SGHTA, FQGNSA. The CDR3 contains 15 residues.

This clone was picked up one time. V gene TRBV7-2 combines with J gene TRBJ2-3; D is ambiguous. This CDR3 region has 12 residues. Germline CDR1 SGHTA, CDR2 FQGNSA. The ends were cut back, 8 bases at V and 0 bases at J, with 6 bases in the middle. CDR3 nucleotide sequence: TGTGCCAGCGGGTTTAGCACAGATACGCAGTATTTT. Its translation: CASGFSTDTQYF.